This T cell receptor beta chain was obtained from a study of blood T cell repertoires in COVID-19 (dated by TCRdb to 2020 to 2022). Regarding the research as a whole: The collaborator samples originated in the United States, Italy and Spain and spanned the acute and convalescent phases of COVID-19. A freely available public database, intended as a resource for researchers studying the immune response to SARS-CoV-2, is where the repertoires were released. The prospective study material was composed of cDNA or gDNA derived from T cells, B-cell-depleted T cells, or PBMCs. Deeply sampled blood TCRbeta repertoires from subjects exposed to, actively infected with, or recovered from COVID-19 were included in the dataset. The sample metadata nearly always contained a de-identified subject ID, COVID-19 status, age in years and sex. The samples were drawn from the first 160 participants of the ongoing ImmuneRACE study and from 1,254 subjects provided by 6 global collaborators. Where HLA class I and class II types were available, the types were taken from metadata supplied by the sample provider, not from assay-based typing. Broader findings and caveats from the paper: Clinical and demographic metadata were provided uncurated, with the amount varying by source and participant.

The germline V gene encodes CDR1 LGHDT and CDR2 YNNKEL (reference sequence). V is trimmed back by 4 bases and J by 10 bases, and the junction contains 16 bases that no gene match accounts for. From the cysteine up to the phenylalanine, the CDR3 has a length of 18 residues. The read is trimmed to its CDR3 DNA, 54 bases read in frame from base 1. TCRbeta CDR3 regions were amplified from genomic DNA using the immunoSEQ Assay, a bias-controlled multiplex PCR. The study's own analysis went as follows. Nucleated cell counts per sample were estimated from amplification of reference gene primers within the assay. To quantify the absolute abundance of each unique TCRbeta CDR3 rearrangement, sequence reads were collapsed and filtered. For each sample, productive Simpson clonality was calculated by taking the square root of Simpson's diversity index across productive rearrangements. TCRdb limited this immuneACCESS table to in-frame rearrangements with V and J called. A share of clones is missing; checked studies link under half to unresolved V genes, and the rest is unexplained. That table furnishes V, J and clone size, whereas the DNA furnished D and trimming. This sample holds about 160,000 clones; about 80% were observed only once. The top ten clones comprise around a fifth of the sample.

This clone was detected once. The specificity of this receptor is unknown. The input lacks base qualities; no much larger clone sits a single base away. The collaborating institutions used their own protocols to collect whole blood in K2EDTA tubes. Collaborator samples were shipped for TCRbeta analysis as frozen whole blood, isolated PBMCs, or DNA extracted from either sample type. Sample: peripheral blood. This receptor was identified in an elderly woman with acute or convalescent COVID-19. This chain joins TRBV3-1 (or the pseudogene TRBV3-2) to TRBJ2-1; TRBD2 matches 13 bases in the middle. The encoded CDR3 is CASSPKGLGLAGDTEQFF. At the DNA level, the sequence is TGTGCCAGCAGCCCAAAAGGACTAGGACTAGCGGGAGATACGGAGCAGTTCTTC.